Presented here are 3 T cell receptor beta chains from one specimen sequenced in a study of shared clonotypes between healthy human individuals (dated by TCRdb to between 2020 and 2021). CD8 naive samples consisted of CD45RO-negative cells that were positively selected for CCR7, yielding a CD45RA+CCR7+ population without TemRA cells. The method behind the library was the immunoSEQ multiplex PCR assay. In its TCRdb copy, this immuneACCESS table keeps in-frame sequences only and misses some clones. Where compared with another copy, unresolved V genes explain less than half of these, and the others have no known cause. The sample table lists some 2.1 million clones, about 95% of them with a count of one. About 1.1% of the sample goes to the ten largest clones. The specimen sequenced was naive CD8+ T cells sorted from blood. What this sample's cell subset or site label stands for: CD45RA+CCR7+. All receptors come from a man between 18 and 29 years old in good health.

V usage is TRBV19 and J usage is TRBJ1-4; D is undetermined. CDR3 size: 11 residues. V lost 7 bases and J lost 7, with 7 bases in between. The germline V gene encodes CDR1 LNHDA and CDR2 SQIVND (reference sequence). The chain's CDR3 is CASTEGEKLFF. CDR3 nucleotide sequence: TGTGCCAGTACCGAGGGTGAAAAACTGTTTTTT.

V is TRBV19 and J is TRBJ1-2; 7 bases line up with TRBD1. Germline loops: CDR1 LNHDA, CDR2 SQIVND (reference sequence). Unmatched junction bases numbered 16, after V lost 0 bases and J lost 0 bases. The CDR3 sequence is 20 residues long. CDR3 protein: CASSIDREGTVEVANYGYTF. CDR3 bases: TGTGCCAGTAGTATAGATCGCGAAGGGACAGTGGAGGTAGCTAACTATGGCTACACCTTC.

The CDR3 sequence: CASSRERGELFF. CDR3 nucleotides: TGTGCCAGCAGTCGTGAGCGCGGGGAGCTGTTTTTT. The chain links TRBV6-5 to TRBJ2-2; D not certain. The CDR3 is 12 amino acids. The ends were cut back, 5 bases at V and 7 bases at J, with 8 bases in the middle. Germline loops: CDR1 MNHEY, CDR2 SVGAGI.